These T cell receptor beta chains were read from a single sample in a study of cytomegalovirus exposure and HLA in healthy donors. Method: immunoSEQ multiplex PCR; TCRdb's copy keeps in-frame clones and lacks some. This sample has 150,000 to 200,000 clones, with 85% to 90% found just once. Input material: PBMCs. Every receptor here comes from a woman aged 18-29 years in good health and CMV-seropositive. Both conserved end residues are part of each CDR3. The D gene is left open where the match is weak. Expanded clones get a size class; other rows say once, few or many, or leave the size out.

D,V,size,J,DNA,CDR3
TRBD1,TRBV5-1,-,TRBJ1-4,TGCGCCAGCAGCTCCCGTCCCCAGGGGGCAACTAATGAAAAACTGTTTTTT,CASSSRPQGATNEKLFF
TRBD2,TRBV5-1,-,TRBJ2-7,TGCGCCAGCAGCAACTCAGCGGGAGGGCCCTACGAGCAGTACTTC,CASSNSAGGPYEQYF
TRBD1,TRBV2,-,TRBJ1-2,TGTGCCAGCAGTGGGGGAACAGGGGACTATGGCTACACCTTC,CASSGGTGDYGYTF
-,TRBV29-1,-,TRBJ2-3,TGCAGCGCCACAATAAGCACAGATACGCAGTATTTT,CSATISTDTQYF
TRBD2,TRBV5-1,-,TRBJ2-7,TGCGCCAGCAGCCCCGGAGGTAGCGGGAGCTACGAGCAGTACTTC,CASSPGGSGSYEQYF
-,TRBV11-2,-,TRBJ2-3,TGTGCCAGCAGCTTAGGTGCGAGGGATACGCAGTATTTT,CASSLGARDTQYF
-,TRBV10-1,-,TRBJ2-5,TGCGCCAGCAGTGAGTCGCAGGGCAGGGAGACCCAGTACTTC,CASSESQGRETQYF
TRBD2,TRBV19,-,TRBJ2-7,TGTGCCAGTAGCCCGGGACTAGCGGTTGGGGGCTCCTACGAGCAGTACTTC,CASSPGLAVGGSYEQYF
TRBD2,TRBV7-3,few,TRBJ2-2,TGTGCCAGCAGCTCGACTAGCGGGAGGAATACCGGGGAGCTGTTTTTT,CASSSTSGRNTGELFF
TRBD2,TRBV19,-,TRBJ2-2,TGTGCCAGTAGTATTGGACTAGCGGGAACGGGGAACACCGGGGAGCTGTTTTTT,CASSIGLAGTGNTGELFF
TRBD2,TRBV10-3,-,TRBJ2-2,TGTGCCACCTCAGGACTAGCGGACACCGGGGAGCTGTTTTTT,CATSGLADTGELFF
-,TRBV4-1,-,TRBJ1-3,TGCGCCAGCAGCGCCTTATTCCCGGGTGCTGGAAACACCATATATTTT,CASSALFPGAGNTIYF
-,TRBV27,-,TRBJ2-1,TGTGCCAGCAGATCTTACAATGAGCAGTTCTTC,CASRSYNEQFF
-,TRBV15,-,TRBJ2-4,TGTGCCACCAGCAGAGCAATGGCGTCGGTCGAATGGAGAAAAAACATTCAGTACTTC,CATSRAMASVEWRKNIQYF
TRBD2,TRBV7-8,-,TRBJ2-2,TGTGCCAGCAGCTTTACTAGCGCCGGGGAGCTGTTTTTT,CASSFTSAGELFF
-,TRBV5-8,-,TRBJ2-1,TGTGCCAGCGGGGGCGGGAGTATCTACAATGAGCAGTTCTTC,CASGGGSIYNEQFF
-,TRBV6-1,-,TRBJ2-3,TGTGCCAGCGGGGGACTGAACACAGATACGCAGTATTTT,CASGGLNTDTQYF
TRBD2,TRBV2,-,TRBJ2-1,TGTGCCAGCGGTATAGCGGGAGTAGAGCAGTTCTTC,CASGIAGVEQFF
TRBD2,TRBV28,-,TRBJ2-1,TGTGCCAGCATCTCGTCGGCTAGCGGGAGCTATGCGCAGTTCTTC,CASISSASGSYAQFF
TRBD1,TRBV14,once,TRBJ2-1,TGTGCCAGCAGCCAAGATGGGGGTAGAGGGACAGGGATATGGAATGAGCAGTTCTTC,CASSQDGGRGTGIWNEQFF
-,TRBV6-1,-,TRBJ1-2,TGTGCCAGCAGTGAAAGTCTGGGTAGGAGCTATGGCTACACCTTC,CASSESLGRSYGYTF
TRBD1,TRBV18,-,TRBJ1-2,TGTGCCAGCTCACCCGACCCGGACAGGGTATATGGCTACACCTTC,CASSPDPDRVYGYTF
TRBD1,TRBV5-1,-,TRBJ2-7,TGCGCCAGCAGCCAACCGGGACAGGGCAACGAGCAGTACTTC,CASSQPGQGNEQYF
-,TRBV2,-,TRBJ1-5,TGTGCCAGCAGTGATAGCAATAGCAATCAGCCCCAGCATTTT,CASSDSNSNQPQHF